Shown below are 13 T cell receptor beta chains from a single sample sequenced in a study of PD-1 blockade in classical Hodgkin lymphoma (dated by TCRdb to the early 2020s). The library was obtained by the immunoSEQ multiplex PCR assay. TCRdb limited this immuneACCESS table to in-frame rearrangements with V and J called. A share of clones is missing; checked studies link under half to unresolved V genes, and the rest is unexplained. The sample yields about 110,000 clones; roughly nine tenths were counted once. The top ten constitute about 20% of the sample. The time point label of this sample denotes: cycle 2 day 1 (C2D1) of nivolumab. Relapse after autologous stem cell transplantation had occurred in all trial patients, and cohorts A, B and C were distinguished by prior brentuximab vedotin exposure. Sequences were derived from peripheral blood mononuclear cells (PBMCs), sampled before the second cycle of nivolumab. These receptors were collected from a human donor with classical Hodgkin lymphoma.

V is TRBV28 and J is TRBJ2-3; 9 nucleotides match TRBD1. The germline V gene has CDR1 MDHEN and CDR2 SYDVKM. The J segment lost 2 bases and the V segment lost 5 bases, leaving 14 bases of the junction unmatched. This CDR3 comprises 18 residues. The CDR3 protein is CASSRYRTGTGITDTQYF. Here the CDR3 DNA reads TGTGCCAGCAGTCGATACCGAACCGGGACAGGGATCACAGATACGCAGTATTTT.

This chain links TRBV7-2 with TRBJ2-1, with 8 bases that match TRBD1. The V segment lost 4 bases and the J segment 5 bases; nucleotides outside the gene matches: 10. The CDR3 spans 16 residues. CDR1 and CDR2 (germline): SGHTA, FQGNSA. The CDR3 is CASSYRPGTGDNEQFF. The CDR3 nucleotides are TGTGCCAGCAGCTACCGCCCCGGGACAGGTGACAATGAGCAGTTCTTC.

V and J are TRBV5-4 and TRBJ1-2, with 7 bases fitting TRBD1. Losses at the gene ends were 4 bases for V and 4 bases for J; bases not matched to a gene: 10. CDR3 length: 15 amino acids. Germline V CDR1 and CDR2: SGHNT, YYREEE (reference sequence). The CDR3 DNA sequence: TGTGCCAGCAGCCGACCGGACAGGAAGGGCTATGGCTACACCTTC. This gives the protein CASSRPDRKGYGYTF.

This clone was observed a few times. CDR3: CASSPRGDTIYF. Here the CDR3 DNA reads TGTGCCAGCAGCCCCCGGGGCGACACCATATATTTT. J is TRBJ1-3 and V is TRBV11-2; a possible D gene is TRBD1 (5 bases). CDR3 length: 12 residues. Germline V lookup: CDR1 SGHAT, CDR2 FQNNGV. V shed 5 bases and J shed 8 bases, with 10 bases lying between them.

The V gene is TRBV7-8, the J gene TRBJ1-2; perhaps TRBD1 as D (5 bases). The ends were cut back, 3 bases at V and 2 bases at J, with 10 bases in the middle. The germline gives CDR1 SGHVS, CDR2 FQNEAQ. The CDR3 length is 14 residues. The CDR3 nucleotides read TGTGCCAGCAGCTTTGGGGAGGGGAACTATGGCTACACCTTC. This codes for CASSFGEGNYGYTF.

The chain joins TRBV2 to TRBJ2-1; 7 positions match TRBD2. Germline loops: CDR1 SNHLY, CDR2 FYNNEI. The V segment lost 4 bases and the J segment 8 bases; nucleotides outside the gene matches: 14. The CDR3 has 16 amino acids. CDR3 nucleotides: TGTGCCAGCAGTGGGCCGGGGGGAGAAATGGGCGATGAGCAGTTCTTC. Protein sequence: CASSGPGGEMGDEQFF.

The chain couples TRBV7-2 to TRBJ1-5; possible D gene TRBD1, 5 bases. The CDR3 is made up of 15 amino acids. V was cut by 5 bases and J by 5 bases, with 16 bases left in between. Per germline, CDR1 SGHTA and CDR2 FQGNSA. As DNA, the CDR3 is TGTGCCAGCAGCCGATGGGGGGGTGGCGATCAGCCCCAGCATTTT. Its protein is CASSRWGGGDQPQHF.

The chain combines TRBV30 with TRBJ1-1, with unresolved D. The CDR3 totals 15 residues. CDR1 is GTSNPN, CDR2 SVGIG, per germline (reference sequence). Trimming left V 0 bases short and J 4 bases short, with 15 bases between. The CDR3 reads CAWSVHGDGVTEAFF. The CDR3 region has the DNA TGTGCCTGGAGTGTACACGGGGATGGTGTCACTGAAGCTTTCTTT.

The rearrangement uses TRBV5-4 and TRBJ2-1, with 7 bases that match TRBD1. V shed 3 bases and J 8 bases; nucleotides not matched to a gene: 5. The V gene's germline CDR1 is SGHNT and CDR2 YYREEE (reference sequence). The CDR3 runs to 13 residues. The CDR3 loop is CASSSDRAHEQFF. CDR3 coding DNA: TGTGCCAGCAGCTCCGACAGGGCCCATGAGCAGTTCTTC. Looking up the rest from reference TRBV5-4 and TRBJ2-1 gives the full variable domain: ETGVTQSPTHLIKTRGQQVTLRCSSQSGHNTVSWYQQALGQGPQFIFQYYREEENGRGNFPPRFSGLQFPNYSSELNVNALELDDSALYLCASSSDRAHEQFFGPGTRLTVL.

The V and J genes are TRBV19 and TRBJ2-1; 9 bases agree with TRBD1. The germline V gene encodes CDR1 LNHDA and CDR2 SQIVND (reference sequence). V dropped 5 bases and J dropped 8; count of bases not matched to a gene: 10. The CDR3 runs to 15 residues. CDR3 in DNA: TGTGCCAGTAGTTCGGACAGGGGAAATCAAGATGAGCAGTTCTTC. Protein: CASSSDRGNQDEQFF.

The chain carries TRBV5-1 and TRBJ2-1, with TRBD2 matching over 9 bases. The CDR3 extends over 17 amino acids. In germline, CDR1 is SGHRS, CDR2 YFSETQ. Germline trimming cut 0 bases from V and 1 base from J; bases unmatched to any gene: 5. This CDR3 is CASSLAPAGGSYNEQFF. In nucleotides, the CDR3 is TGCGCCAGCAGCTTGGCCCCGGCGGGAGGGTCCTACAATGAGCAGTTCTTC.

The genes are TRBV27 and TRBJ2-7; 14 nucleotides match TRBD2. The CDR3 consists of 19 residues. Trimming at V came to 3 bases and at J to 4 bases, leaving 14 bases not matched to a gene. Germline V CDR1 and CDR2: MNHEY, SMNVEV (reference sequence). CDR3 sequence (DNA): TGTGCCAGCAGTTTTTGGCGGCCGGGACTAGCGGGAGTGGTATACGAGCAGTACTTC. Translating gives CASSFWRPGLAGVVYEQYF.

This clone was counted once. The chain recombines TRBV18 with TRBJ1-6, with D possibly TRBD1 on 6 matching bases. This CDR3 region has 15 residues. Trimming stripped 4 bases from V and 4 bases from J, with 11 bases between. Germline lookup yields CDR1 KGHSH and CDR2 LQKENI. The CDR3 DNA sequence: TGTGCCAGCTCACAACAGGGTAGTTATAATTCACCCCTCCACTTT. Amino acids: CASSQQGSYNSPLHF. The full variable domain, rest sourced from reference TRBV18 and TRBJ1-6, is NAGVMQNPRHLVRRRGQEARLRCSPMKGHSHVYWYRQLPEEGLKFMVYLQKENIIDESGMPKERFSAEFPKEGPSILRIQQVVRGDSAAYFCASSQQGSYNSPLHFGNGTRLTVT.